This entry concerns a single T cell receptor (beta chain). This entry is derived from a study of patients and donors after allogeneic stem cell transplantation. TCRdb itself ran the RT-PCR reads through MiXCR, one entry per CDR3 protein. Among approximately 38,000 distinct CDR3 sequences, about 30% were seen once, and the ten largest hold approximately 79%. CDR1 is LGHDT, CDR2 YNNKEL, per germline (reference sequence). The CDR3 sequence is 13 residues long. V lost 1 base, J lost 1 base, and 2 bases lay in between. Sequenced input: blood, either unsorted or a sorted T cell fraction (not recorded which). The origin of this receptor is a human donor who was either an allogeneic HSCT recipient or a stem cell or donor lymphocyte infusion donor (not recorded which). It is not recorded whose cells these are; they may come from a transplant donor. The rearrangement joins TRBV3-1 to TRBJ1-3; the D is unclear. In nucleotides, the CDR3 is TGTGCCAGCAGCCAAGTATCTGGAAACACCATATATTTT. Its protein is CASSQVSGNTIYF.